This T cell receptor beta chain was profiled in a study of blood T cell repertoires in COVID-19 (dated by TCRdb to about 2020). Background for the entire study: Collaborator samples came from the United States, Italy and Spain and covered acute and convalescent phases of COVID-19. Nearly every sample came with metadata listing a de-identified subject ID, COVID-19 status, age in years and sex. The prospective study material was composed of cDNA or gDNA derived from T cells, B-cell-depleted T cells, or PBMCs. The dataset comprised deeply sampled blood TCRbeta repertoires from subjects exposed to, actively infected with, or recovered from COVID-19. Where available, HLA class I and class II types were obtained from metadata supplied by the sample provider rather than from assay-based typing. The samples were drawn from the first 160 participants of the ongoing ImmuneRACE study and from some 1,300 subjects provided by 6 global collaborators. The repertoires were made available in a free public database intended to serve as a resource for research on the immune response to SARS-CoV-2.

A second Seattle source provided samples from volunteer blood donors who had recovered from COVID-19. Collaborating institutions collected whole blood in K2EDTA tubes following their own protocols. Collaborator samples were shipped for TCRbeta analysis as frozen whole blood, isolated PBMCs, or DNA extracted from either sample type. The CDR3 contains 15 residues, cysteine and phenylalanine counted. Left in the record is the CDR3 DNA by itself, 45 bases read in frame from the first base. CDR1 and CDR2 are read off the germline V gene as SGHVS and FNYEAQ. V is clipped by 3 bases and J by 4 bases, and the sequence between their germline boundaries is 13 bases long. Study-level results and caveats: The quantity of clinical and demographic metadata differed by source and by participant and was supplied without curation.

TCRbeta CDR3 regions were amplified from genomic DNA by means of the immunoSEQ Assay, a bias-controlled multiplex PCR. In the paper's pipeline: Nucleated cell counts per sample were estimated from amplification of reference gene primers within the assay. To quantify the absolute abundance of each unique TCRbeta CDR3 rearrangement, sequence reads were collapsed and filtered. Productive Simpson clonality was computed per sample as the square root of Simpson's diversity index over productive rearrangements. Not all clones reach the TCRdb copy of this immuneACCESS table, which keeps in-frame sequences only. Checked studies attribute under half of the gap to unresolved V genes and leave the rest unexplained. The DNA was the basis for D and trimming; V, J and clone size are from that table. The sample table holds about 200,000 clones, of which 75% to 90% were seen once. Around 6.9% of the sample belongs to the ten largest clones.

Notes on this clone: Its antigen remains undetermined. No base quality values were provided; no much bigger clone lies one nucleotide off.

The specimen was peripheral blood. This chain is built from TRBV7-6 and TRBJ2-1; the best D guess is TRBD2, with 5 bases matching. This TCR was sampled from a man in his sixties who had recovered from COVID-19. CDR3 loop: CASSLEAGKYNEQFF. The bases read TGTGCCAGCAGCTTGGAGGCCGGGAAATACAATGAGCAGTTCTTC.